These 10 T cell receptor beta chains were sequenced from one sample in a study of blood T cell repertoires in COVID-19. Profiling relied on immunoSEQ multiplex PCR, and the TCRdb table lists in-frame clones only, not all of them. This table has about 30,000 clones, approximately 71% appearing once. The sample was peripheral blood. All receptors come from a human donor in a cohort sampled during active COVID-19.

This clone came up a few times. The V call is TRBV3-1 (or the pseudogene TRBV3-2), the J call TRBJ2-5; 14 bases are a match to TRBD2. CDR1 is LGHDT and CDR2 is YNNKEL in the germline V gene (reference sequence). The V segment lost 7 bases and the J segment 6 bases; nucleotides outside the gene matches: 10. The CDR3 length is 16 residues. The CDR3 spells CASTQGTSGSRKTQYF. In nucleotides, the CDR3 is TGTGCCAGCACCCAGGGGACTAGCGGGAGCCGGAAGACCCAGTACTTC.

This clone was recorded only once. The chain is built from TRBV4-3 and TRBJ2-7; TRBD2 is a possible D gene (6 bases). There are 14 residues in the CDR3. Germline-derived CDR1 and CDR2 are LGHNA and YSLEER. Deletions cut 0 bases from V and 4 bases from J, with 10 bases between. CDR3 nucleotide sequence: TGCGCCAGCAGCCAAGACCTTGGGGGGTACGAGCAGTACTTC. The encoded protein is CASSQDLGGYEQYF.

This chain joins TRBV6-5 and TRBJ1-1; D perhaps matches TRBD1 (5 bases). V was shortened by 3 bases and J by 1 base, with 9 bases between the two germline ends. CDR1 MNHEY and CDR2 SVGAGI come from the germline V gene. The CDR3 contains 14 residues. CDR3: CASSYEQGNTEAFF. The CDR3 DNA is TGTGCCAGCAGTTATGAGCAGGGGAACACTGAAGCTTTCTTT.

This clone was seen only a few times. This rearrangement joins TRBV14 to TRBJ2-5; no reliable D call. Trimming took 3 bases from V and 1 from J, leaving 12 bases between them. The CDR3 contains 15 residues. The germline V gene encodes CDR1 SGHDN and CDR2 FVKESK. The CDR3 bases are TGTGCCAGCAGCCACTCTCTCGACTCCCAAGAGACCCAGTACTTC. Translation gives CASSHSLDSQETQYF.

This clone has at least ten counts. The chain joins TRBV9 to TRBJ2-1; TRBD2 aligns across 10 bases. Trimming took 0 bases from V and 7 from J; bases not matched to a gene: 4. Germline CDR1 SGDLS, CDR2 YYNGEE. The CDR3 extends over 15 amino acids. The CDR3 region is CASSVALAGVNEQFF. The CDR3 coding sequence is TGTGCCAGCAGCGTAGCGCTAGCGGGAGTTAATGAGCAGTTCTTC.

This clone has a single count. The chain carries TRBV5-1 and TRBJ2-7; a weak D match, TRBD2 (5 bases). The CDR3 is made up of 13 amino acids. Germline V lookup: CDR1 SGHRS, CDR2 YFSETQ. The V gene lost 2 bases and the J gene lost 5 bases, with 11 bases spanning the gap. This CDR3 is CASSFGLRDEQYF. CDR3 DNA sequence: TGCGCCAGCAGCTTCGGATTGAGGGACGAGCAGTACTTC.

The chain employs TRBV6-5 and TRBJ1-2; 7 nucleotides align to TRBD1. The CDR3 totals 14 residues. The germline gives CDR1 MNHEY, CDR2 SVGAGI. The V and J ends lost 5 bases and 7 bases, in that order; junction bases with no gene match: 10. CDR3 sequence: CASSPADRVLGYTF. In DNA form, the CDR3 reads TGTGCCAGCAGTCCTGCCGACAGGGTCCTTGGCTACACCTTC.

The rearrangement joins TRBV30 to TRBJ1-2, with unresolved D. The CDR3 is 13 residues long. V dropped 0 bases and J dropped 4 bases, with 9 bases sitting between them. Germline V CDR1 and CDR2: GTSNPN, SVGIG (reference sequence). The CDR3 sequence is CAWSVRVRYGYTF. The CDR3 nucleotides read TGTGCCTGGAGTGTACGAGTGCGCTATGGCTACACCTTC.

The chain recombines TRBV4-1 with TRBJ1-2; D remains ambiguous. Germline lookup yields CDR1 MGHRA and CDR2 YSYEKL. The V gene lost 2 bases and the J gene lost 6 bases, with 13 bases spanning the gap. The CDR3 contains 14 residues. This chain's CDR3 is CASSQPQERNGYTF. CDR3 nucleotide sequence: TGCGCCAGCAGCCAACCTCAGGAACGGAATGGCTACACCTTC.

The chain links TRBV7-3 to TRBJ2-7; 9 positions agree with TRBD1. The CDR3 is 13 amino acids. The trim removed 5 bases at V and 4 bases at J, leaving 3 bases unmatched. The germline V gene encodes CDR1 SGHTA and CDR2 FQGTGA. The CDR3 region has the DNA TGTGCCAGCAGCGTGACAGGGGGTTACGAGCAGTACTTC. It translates to CASSVTGGYEQYF.